This T cell receptor (beta chain) comes out of a study of STAT5B mutations in CD4+ large granular lymphocyte leukemia. This table comes from immunoSEQ multiplex PCR, and its TCRdb copy is limited to in-frame clones, with some not included. The sample includes about 37,000 clones, around 67% of them seen just once. CDR3 length equals 15 residues. V was clipped by 5 bases and J by 3 bases; unmatched bases: 3. Germline CDR1 and CDR2: SGHTA and FQGNSA. In regard to this clone: Its cognate antigen is unknown.

General study findings and limits: About 25% of private leukemic clonotypes occurred rarely in other patients' non-leukemic repertoires. Without putative leukemic clones, patient CD4-sorted repertoires remained more clonal than healthy CD4+ repertoires. The CD4+ versus CD8+ T-LGLL clonality difference may reflect limited sample size. 8/27 top patient clones versus 2/35 control clones were TRBV06-family.

The sequence was collected from a human donor in good health. This chain links TRBV7-2 with TRBJ2-5, with 13 positions matching TRBD2. Input material: CD4+ T cells from blood buffy coats. CDR3 bases: TGTGCCAGCAGCCCGGGACTAGCGGGGAAAGAGACCCAGTACTTC. Residues: CASSPGLAGKETQYF.